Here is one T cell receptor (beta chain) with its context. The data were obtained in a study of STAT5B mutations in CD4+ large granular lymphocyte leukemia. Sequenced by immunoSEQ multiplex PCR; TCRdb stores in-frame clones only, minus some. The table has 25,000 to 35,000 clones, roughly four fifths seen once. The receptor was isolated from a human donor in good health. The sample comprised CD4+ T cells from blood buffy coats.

Here the CDR3 reads CASSLSYSSTDTQYF. DNA for the CDR3: TGTGCCAGCAGCTTGAGCTACAGCTCCACAGATACGCAGTATTTT. The chain couples TRBV5-6 to TRBJ2-3; D gene ambiguous. The CDR3 has 15 amino acids. Germline CDR1 reads SGHDT; CDR2 reads YYEEEE. V gave up 1 base and J gave up 2 bases, with 11 bases separating them.